This T cell receptor beta chain was profiled in a study of long-term antiretroviral therapy in people with HIV. Turning to this clone: Its specificity is not known.

Survey-level immunoSEQ v3.0 assays were run. Sequencing was performed with immunoSEQ multiplex PCR; in TCRdb, only in-frame clones are kept and a portion is missing. The profile covers about 23,000 clones, with over 75% appearing a single time and around 5% taken by the ten largest. Findings and caveats of the study: HIV repertoires covered narrower CDR3 length ranges than controls did. Clonotypes expanded prior to ART showed repertoire dominance at all sampled time points.

The CDR3 contains 12 residues. Looked up from germline, CDR1 is GTSNPN and CDR2 is SVGIG (reference sequence). The V and J ends lost 3 bases and 7 bases respectively, with 10 bases between them. The TCR sequence derives from a man in his fifties with HIV. This chain connects TRBV30 to TRBJ2-1; D gene ambiguous. This specimen was unsorted PBMCs, taken 0.3 years after starting antiretroviral therapy. CDR3 nucleotides: TGTGCCTGGAGGAGACCTTGGAATGAGCAGTTCTTC. Protein: CAWRRPWNEQFF.